Presented here are 25 T cell receptor beta chains from one specimen sequenced in a study of T cell repertoires in cytomegalovirus infection. TCRdb independently ran MiXCR on the reads; one entry per CDR3 protein. The sample contains hundreds of thousands of distinct CDR3 sequences, around a sixth of which appear only once. The sample was PBMCs. The receptors originated from a human donor in good health (CMV status not recorded). Some clones in this sample may be carry-over from other donors' samples.

This clonotype was counted at least ten times. This chain joins TRBV7-2 and TRBJ1-3; 7 bases agree with TRBD1. V gave up 4 bases and J gave up 0 bases; unmatched junction bases: 3. This CDR3 region has 15 residues. Germline V gene lookup returns CDR1 SGHTA and CDR2 FQGNSA. CDR3: CASSSTGVSGNTIYF. The CDR3 DNA reads TGTGCCAGCAGCTCCACAGGGGTCTCTGGAAACACCATATATTTT.

V and J are TRBV20-1 and TRBJ2-7; 10 bases line up with TRBD2. CDR3 length: 16 amino acids. Germline V gives CDR1 DFQATT, CDR2 SNEGSKA (reference sequence). V lost 0 bases and J lost 4; bases outside the gene matches: 9. In DNA, the CDR3 is TGCAGTGCTAGAGAAATCCTAGCGGGGGCCCTTTACGAGCAGTACTTC. The encoded protein is CSAREILAGALYEQYF.

There are many counts of this clonotype. The chain's CDR3 is CATQGGTYEQYF. The CDR3 bases are TGTGCCACTCAGGGGGGGACCTACGAGCAGTACTTC. The rearrangement links TRBV7-9 to TRBJ2-7; D is perhaps TRBD1 or TRBD2 (7 bases each). The CDR3 extends over 12 amino acids. Trimming removed 10 bases from V and 2 bases from J, with 12 bases in between. From germline, CDR1 is SEHNR and CDR2 FQNEAQ (reference sequence). The full variable domain, its missing parts supplied by reference TRBV7-9 and TRBJ2-7, is DTGVSQNPRHKITKRGQNVTFRCDPISEHNRLYWYRQTLGQGPEFLTYFQNEAQLEKSRLLSDRFSAERPKGSFSTLEIQRTEQGDSAMYLCATQGGTYEQYFGPGTRLTVT.

V and J are TRBV6-1 and TRBJ2-5; 9 bases fit TRBD1. The CDR3 consists of 13 residues. Germline V gene lookup returns CDR1 MNHNS and CDR2 SASEGT. V gave up 3 bases and J gave up 5 bases; unmatched junction bases: 1. CDR3 loop: CASSDTGGETQYF. The CDR3 DNA reads TGTGCCAGCAGTGACACAGGGGGCGAGACCCAGTACTTC.

This clonotype has a count of ten or more. The chain is built from TRBV7-8 and TRBJ1-1, with D uncertain. Trimming removed 5 bases at V and 6 bases at J, with 16 bases between. This CDR3 is built from 14 residues. The germline gives CDR1 SGHVS, CDR2 FQNEAQ. Written as DNA, the CDR3 is TGTGCCAGCAGCCTTACTCGGTGGGCCGCTGAAGCTTTCTTT. Residues: CASSLTRWAAEAFF. The full variable domain, rest sourced from reference TRBV7-8 and TRBJ1-1, is GAGVSQSPRYKVAKRGQDVALRCDPISGHVSLFWYQQALGQGPEFLTYFQNEAQLDKSGLPSDRFFAERPEGSVSTLKIQRTQQEDSAVYLCASSLTRWAAEAFFGQGTRLTVV.

Many counts were recorded for this clonotype. This CDR3 reads CASRPQENTEAFF. CDR3 nucleotides: TGTGCCAGCAGGCCACAAGAGAACACTGAAGCTTTCTTT. The chain is built from TRBV6-2 or TRBV6-3 and TRBJ1-1; D is undetermined. Deletions cut 6 bases from V and 1 base from J, with 9 bases between. This CDR3 has 13 residues. Germline V gives CDR1 MNHEY, CDR2 SVGEGT.

In DNA form, the CDR3 reads TGTGCCATCAGTGTTAGTTCTGTACGCTATGGCTACACCTTC. It translates to CAISVSSVRYGYTF. This chain links TRBV10-3 with TRBJ1-2, with unresolved D. Trimming cost V 4 bases and J 4 bases, with 13 bases left between them. Germline V gene data show CDR1 as ENHRY and CDR2 as SYGVKD. There are 14 residues in the CDR3.

This clonotype occurred many times. This chain's CDR3 is CASSLASTSGAGETQYF. DNA for the CDR3: TGTGCCAGCAGCTTAGCTTCGACTAGCGGGGCCGGGGAGACCCAGTACTTC. The chain is built from TRBV7-2 and TRBJ2-5; 11 nucleotides agree with TRBD2. The length of the CDR3 is 17 residues. CDR1 is SGHTA, CDR2 FQGNSA, per germline. V gave up 0 bases and J gave up 5 bases; unmatched junction bases: 8.

This chain joins TRBV6-1 and TRBJ2-3; TRBD2 matches 9 bases. V shed 0 bases and J 3 bases; nucleotides not matched to a gene: 7. The CDR3 has 17 amino acids. Germline V gives CDR1 MNHNS, CDR2 SASEGT. In nucleotides, the CDR3 is TGTGCCAGCAGTGAAGCTTTAGTAGCGGGGGTTACAGATACGCAGTATTTT. Residues: CASSEALVAGVTDTQYF.

This clonotype appeared a few times. This chain connects TRBV7-9 to TRBJ2-5; D is perhaps TRBD1 or TRBD2 (5 bases each). V lost 5 bases and J lost 5, with 9 bases in between. From germline, CDR1 is SEHNR and CDR2 FQNEAQ (reference sequence). The CDR3 loop spans 12 amino acids. The CDR3 is CASSRGFETQYF. In DNA form, the CDR3 reads TGTGCCAGCAGCCGGGGCTTCGAGACCCAGTACTTC.

The chain carries TRBV24-1 and TRBJ1-2; no clear D. CDR1 KGHDR and CDR2 SFDVKD come from the germline V gene. CDR3 length equals 15 residues. Deletions cut 2 bases from V and 5 bases from J, with 14 bases between. In DNA, the CDR3 is TGTGCCACCAGTGATTCAAAGGGCGCCCAGTATGGCTACACCTTC. Translating gives CATSDSKGAQYGYTF.

Turning to this clonotype: A read error may produce the germline difference seen at one junction end. This chain joins TRBV28 and TRBJ1-2; D is undetermined. The CDR3 spans 11 residues. Germline CDR1 reads MDHEN; CDR2 reads SYDVKM. Here the CDR3 DNA reads TGTGCCGGCAGTTTCCGAGGTGGCTACACCTTC. This sequence encodes CAGSFRGGYTF.

The genes are TRBV5-6 and TRBJ1-1; D might be TRBD1 (6 bases). Trimming left V 4 bases short and J 0 bases short, with 13 bases between. Germline CDR1 and CDR2: SGHDT and YYEEEE. CDR3 length equals 15 residues. DNA of the CDR3: TGTGCCAGCAGCACAGGGTTAATGCTGAACACTGAAGCTTTCTTT. The encoded protein is CASSTGLMLNTEAFF.

For the CDR3, the DNA is TGTGCCAGCAGCTCCCCCGGCGCCGGGACAGGGAAAGGCTACACCTTC. Translated, it gives CASSSPGAGTGKGYTF. The chain recombines TRBV5-4 with TRBJ1-2; 9 bases map to TRBD1. CDR3 size: 16 residues. V dropped 3 bases and J dropped 8; count of bases not matched to a gene: 14. The germline V gene encodes CDR1 SGHNT and CDR2 YYREEE (reference sequence).

This clonotype was found a few times. The chain carries TRBV4-1 and TRBJ1-5; TRBD1 is a possible D gene (5 bases). V lost 3 bases and J lost 8, with 14 bases in between. The germline V gene has CDR1 MGHRA and CDR2 YSYEKL. The CDR3 runs 14 residues. The CDR3 sequence is CASSQGPPYEPQHF. The CDR3 nucleotides read TGCGCCAGCAGCCAGGGACCTCCCTATGAGCCCCAGCATTTT.

This clonotype has ten or more counts. The chain has TRBV28 and TRBJ2-7; D might be TRBD1 (5 bases). In germline, CDR1 is MDHEN, CDR2 SYDVKM. The CDR3 is 17 amino acids. With 10 bases removed from V and 2 bases from J, the gap between germline ends came to 27 bases. CDR3 bases: TGTGCCACAGCACTCCCGGACGGCACAGGCCCAACCTACGAGCAGTACTTC. Its protein product is CATALPDGTGPTYEQYF.

The chain joins TRBV2 to TRBJ2-1; 7 bases are a match to TRBD1. The CDR3 consists of 15 residues. V dropped 2 bases and J dropped 12; count of bases not matched to a gene: 13. Germline values: CDR1 SNHLY, CDR2 FYNNEI. The CDR3 region is CASSETGALSKGQFF. The DNA for the CDR3 is TGTGCCAGCAGTGAAACAGGGGCCCTCTCTAAGGGGCAGTTCTTC.

Ten or more counts support this clonotype. The genes are TRBV7-9 and TRBJ1-2; D remains ambiguous. Germline values: CDR1 SEHNR, CDR2 FQNEAQ (reference sequence). CDR3 length equals 14 residues. V lost 1 base and J lost 6, with 12 bases in between. CDR3: CASSLEWKLHGYTF. The CDR3 DNA sequence: TGTGCCAGCAGCTTAGAGTGGAAGCTTCATGGCTACACCTTC.

This clonotype has a count of ten or more. This rearrangement joins TRBV25-1 to TRBJ2-3; 10 bases fit TRBD2. Germline CDR1 is MGHDK and CDR2 is SYGVNS. V was clipped by 2 bases and J by 3 bases; unmatched bases: 8. The CDR3 totals 17 residues. CDR3 coding DNA: TGTGCCAGCAGTGAACAGGCTAGCGGGGGTCGTACAGATACGCAGTATTTT. Translated: CASSEQASGGRTDTQYF.

This chain connects TRBV20-1 to TRBJ1-5; tentatively, D is TRBD1 (6 bases). V lost 8 bases and J 0 bases, leaving 26 bases between the germline ends. The CDR3 has 18 residues. In germline, CDR1 is DFQATT, CDR2 SNEGSKA (reference sequence). Here the CDR3 DNA reads TGCAGTTTAGGAAGGGCAGGGGTATCGTCTTATAGCAATCAGCCCCAGCATTTT. As protein: CSLGRAGVSSYSNQPQHF.

The V gene is TRBV5-6, the J gene TRBJ2-5; D gene uncertain. V shed 3 bases and J shed 0 bases, with 12 bases lying between them. The CDR3 covers 15 residues. The germline V gene has CDR1 SGHDT and CDR2 YYEEEE. This CDR3 is CASSSLPRDQETQYF. DNA for the CDR3: TGTGCCAGCAGCTCGCTTCCCCGGGACCAAGAGACCCAGTACTTC. Full variable domain (rest looked up from reference TRBV5-6 and TRBJ2-5): DAGVTQSPTHLIKTRGQQVTLRCSPKSGHDTVSWYQQALGQGPQFIFQYYEEEERQRGNFPDRFSGHQFPNYSSELNVNALLLGDSALYLCASSSLPRDQETQYFGPGTRLLVL.

This clonotype was counted ten times or more. The genes are TRBV7-3 and TRBJ2-1; 9 bases are shared with TRBD2. CDR1 SGHTA and CDR2 FQGTGA come from the germline V gene. Trimming took 5 bases from V and 7 from J; bases not matched to a gene: 12. CDR3 length: 16 residues. The CDR3 is CASSPRGAGGLNEQFF. CDR3 DNA: TGTGCCAGCAGCCCCCGTGGGGCGGGGGGGCTGAATGAGCAGTTCTTC.

This clonotype was counted between two and nine times. V usage is TRBV4-1 and J usage is TRBJ2-2, with 14 nucleotides matching TRBD2. Germline V gene lookup returns CDR1 MGHRA and CDR2 YSYEKL. The V gene end was trimmed by 1 base and the J gene end by 0 bases; junction bases not matched to a gene: 4. The CDR3 covers 19 residues. In nucleotides, the CDR3 is TGCGCCAGCAGCCAAGTCCCGGGACTAGCGGGGGCGAACACCGGGGAGCTGTTTTTT. Its protein product is CASSQVPGLAGANTGELFF.

This clonotype was counted at least ten times. The rearrangement links TRBV28 to TRBJ1-1; a possible D gene is TRBD1 (5 bases). Trimming pared 3 bases from V and 1 base from J, leaving 9 bases between. Germline loops: CDR1 MDHEN, CDR2 SYDVKM. The CDR3 runs 14 residues. The CDR3 region has the DNA TGTGCCAGCAGTTTCCCCGACAGGAACACTGAAGCTTTCTTT. Encoded protein: CASSFPDRNTEAFF.

This clonotype was found many times. This chain connects TRBV7-2 to TRBJ2-1; D ambiguous. With 5 bases removed from V and 4 bases from J, the gap between germline ends came to 9 bases. There are 13 residues in the CDR3. Germline loops: CDR1 SGHTA, CDR2 FQGNSA. This CDR3 is CASSPVSYNEQFF. DNA of the CDR3: TGTGCCAGCAGCCCGGTATCGTACAATGAGCAGTTCTTC.